The clone carrying this T cell receptor beta chain was detected a few times. Its antigen is as yet unknown. A multiplex PCR was run with 60 Vbeta primers and 13 Jbeta primers. TCRdb keeps only in-frame clones here, not all; method: immunoSEQ multiplex PCR. The sample includes about 120,000 clones, around three quarters seen only once; the top ten take around 4.9%. CDR1 is MGHDK and CDR2 is SYGVNS in the germline V gene. V lost 8 bases and J lost 8; bases outside the gene matches: 9. The CDR3 consists of 15 residues. The data were taken from a study of cytomegalovirus exposure and HLA in healthy donors. The study, taken as a whole, reports: Likely technical artifact: a cluster of highly shared sequence variants.

The chain couples TRBV25-1 to TRBJ2-3; 14 bases are a match to TRBD2. The sequence was collected from a man under 40 in good health and CMV-seropositive. Sequencing was carried out using PBMCs. This CDR3 is CASLPGLAGAGTQYF. CDR3 bases: TGTGCCAGCCTCCCGGGACTAGCGGGGGCTGGTACGCAGTATTTT.